Each of the 32 T cell receptor beta chains below was sequenced from the same sample in a study of blood T cell repertoires in COVID-19. Sequenced by immunoSEQ multiplex PCR; TCRdb stores in-frame clones only, minus some. The sample has 190,000 or so clones; roughly 88% are singletons. Sequencing used PBMCs or T cells enriched from blood (not recorded which). The receptors here all came from a woman under 40 who had recovered from COVID-19.

The V call is TRBV28, the J call TRBJ2-2, with 7 bases lining up with TRBD1. Germline CDR1 and CDR2: MDHEN and SYDVKM. V lost 6 bases, J lost 3 bases, and 10 bases stayed unmatched. This CDR3 contains 16 residues. In DNA form, the CDR3 reads TGTGCCAGCAGGCTTACGGGACAGATGGACACCGGGGAGCTGTTTTTT. It translates to CASRLTGQMDTGELFF.

This clone was found many times. The rearrangement joins TRBV19 to TRBJ1-1, with 7 bases that match TRBD1. The germline V gene has CDR1 LNHDA and CDR2 SQIVND (reference sequence). The J segment lost 2 bases and the V segment lost 4 bases, leaving 4 bases of the junction unmatched. The CDR3 contains 14 residues. The CDR3 sequence: CASSKTGANTEAFF. DNA of the CDR3: TGTGCCAGTAGTAAAACAGGGGCAAACACTGAAGCTTTCTTT.

This chain connects TRBV3-1 (or the pseudogene TRBV3-2) to TRBJ2-1, with 8 bases lining up with TRBD2. The germline V gene has CDR1 LGHDT and CDR2 YNNKEL (reference sequence). V was clipped by 8 bases and J by 0 bases; unmatched bases: 6. The CDR3 length is 15 residues. CDR3 in amino acids: CASGESGSSYNEQFF. DNA for the CDR3: TGTGCCAGCGGCGAGAGCGGGAGCTCCTACAATGAGCAGTTCTTC.

The chain carries TRBV28 and TRBJ1-5, with D possibly being TRBD1 (5 bases). Germline lookup yields CDR1 MDHEN and CDR2 SYDVKM. V lost 8 bases and J lost 2, with 16 bases in between. The CDR3 covers 15 residues. The CDR3 region is CASVTAGLGNQPQHF. CDR3 in DNA: TGTGCCAGCGTCACAGCGGGGCTGGGCAATCAGCCCCAGCATTTT.

V usage is TRBV27 and J usage is TRBJ2-7; 9 bases align to TRBD2. V gave up 6 bases and J gave up 3 bases; unmatched junction bases: 12. The CDR3 spans 16 residues. Per germline, CDR1 MNHEY and CDR2 SMNVEV (reference sequence). CDR3 amino acids: CASSSIAGALFYEQYF. In nucleotides, the CDR3 is TGTGCCAGCAGCAGTATAGCGGGAGCCTTGTTCTACGAGCAGTACTTC.

The chain is built from TRBV18 and TRBJ2-1; 8 bases align to TRBD1. Trimming cost V 0 bases and J 12 bases; bases outside gene matches: 10. CDR1 and CDR2 (germline): KGHSH, LQKENI. The CDR3 is 15 amino acids. Here the CDR3 DNA reads TGTGCCAGCTCACCACCCCAGGGGGCATCGGCAGGGCAGTTCTTC. Its protein product is CASSPPQGASAGQFF.

The gene calls are TRBV6-6 and TRBJ1-1, with D unclear. CDR3 length equals 13 residues. Germline-derived CDR1 and CDR2 are MNHNY and SVGAGI (reference sequence). V dropped 4 bases and J dropped 7 bases, with 13 bases sitting between them. This CDR3 reads CASSLQSRREAFF. The CDR3 DNA follows: TGTGCCAGCAGTTTACAGAGTCGGCGTGAAGCTTTCTTT.

This sequence joins TRBV9 and TRBJ2-1; 7 bases are a match to TRBD2. The germline gives CDR1 SGDLS, CDR2 YYNGEE. Unmatched junction bases numbered 8, after V lost 2 bases and J lost 3 bases. The CDR3 length is 16 residues. The CDR3 loop is CASSVGGSEVYNEQFF. The DNA for the CDR3 is TGTGCCAGCAGCGTCGGCGGGAGCGAAGTCTACAATGAGCAGTTCTTC. The full variable domain, completed using reference TRBV9 and TRBJ2-1, is DSGVTQTPKHLITATGQRVTLRCSPRSGDLSVYWYQQSLDQGLQFLIQYYNGEERAKGNILERFSAQQFPDLHSELNLSSLELGDSALYFCASSVGGSEVYNEQFFGPGTRLTVL.

This rearrangement joins TRBV4-1 to TRBJ2-7, with 9 bases identical to TRBD2. Germline-derived CDR1 and CDR2 are MGHRA and YSYEKL. J gave up 1 base and V 2 bases, and 3 bases lay outside the gene matches. The CDR3 totals 15 residues. Here the CDR3 reads CASSQSGLASYEQYF. The CDR3 nucleotides are TGCGCCAGCAGCCAATCGGGACTAGCTTCCTACGAGCAGTACTTC.

This chain uses TRBV28 with TRBJ1-5, with 8 nucleotides matching TRBD1. The ends lost 3 bases at V and 7 bases at J; junction bases unmatched: 5. The CDR3 is made up of 14 amino acids. Germline V gene data show CDR1 as MDHEN and CDR2 as SYDVKM. CDR3 residues: CASSLDRAGQPQHF. Written as DNA, the CDR3 is TGTGCCAGCAGTTTGGACAGGGCGGGGCAGCCCCAGCATTTT.

The V gene is TRBV27, the J gene TRBJ1-5, with a possible D match to TRBD1 (6 bases). V was clipped by 4 bases and J by 3 bases, with 10 bases between them. This CDR3 is 14 amino acids long. Germline V gene lookup returns CDR1 MNHEY and CDR2 SMNVEV (reference sequence). CDR3 sequence (DNA): TGTGCCAGCAGTTCAACAGGGTCCAATCAGCCCCAGCATTTT. It is translated as CASSSTGSNQPQHF.

V and J are TRBV13 and TRBJ2-3; the D gene is possibly TRBD2 (5 bases). V was cut by 4 bases and J by 4 bases, with 18 bases left in between. The CDR3 is made up of 16 amino acids. The V gene's germline CDR1 is PRHDT and CDR2 FYEKMQ (reference sequence). The CDR3 spells CASSSRDRGRADTQYF. The DNA of the CDR3 is TGTGCCAGCAGCTCCCGGGATCGTGGTAGAGCAGATACGCAGTATTTT.

In DNA, the CDR3 is TGTGCCTGGAGTGTAGGGAGACTAGCGGGAAATCTTGGTTGGACCGGGGAGCTGTTTTTT. Encoded protein: CAWSVGRLAGNLGWTGELFF. This chain links TRBV30 with TRBJ2-2, with 11 bases identical to TRBD2. This CDR3 comprises 20 residues. Germline-derived CDR1 and CDR2 are GTSNPN and SVGIG (reference sequence). Trimming took 0 bases from V and 5 from J; bases not matched to a gene: 17. The variable domain in full, completed from reference TRBV30 and TRBJ2-2, reads SQTIHQWPATLVQPVGSPLSLECTVEGTSNPNLYWYRQAAGRGLQLLFYSVGIGQISSEVPQNLSASRPQDRQFILSSKKLLLSDSGFYLCAWSVGRLAGNLGWTGELFFGEGSRLTVL.

The chain employs TRBV25-1 and TRBJ1-6; D call uncertain. Germline-derived CDR1 and CDR2 are MGHDK and SYGVNS. The CDR3 spans 13 residues. The ends were cut back, 7 bases at V and 2 bases at J, with 6 bases in the middle. The CDR3 loop reads CASTGAYNSPLHF. In nucleotides, the CDR3 is TGTGCCAGCACCGGGGCCTATAATTCACCCCTCCACTTT.

V usage is TRBV25-1 and J usage is TRBJ2-7; maybe TRBD2 (5 bases). This CDR3 is 12 amino acids long. Germline V gene lookup returns CDR1 MGHDK and CDR2 SYGVNS. Trimming cost V 6 bases and J 5 bases, with 11 bases left between them. The CDR3: CASSGMGNEQYF. Here the CDR3 DNA reads TGTGCCAGCAGCGGGATGGGCAACGAGCAGTACTTC.

The V call is TRBV19, the J call TRBJ2-7; 7 positions match TRBD2. V shed 4 bases and J 4 bases; nucleotides not matched to a gene: 10. The germline CDR1 and CDR2 sequences are LNHDA and SQIVND (reference sequence). The CDR3 covers 15 residues. In nucleotides, the CDR3 is TGTGCCAGTAGTAGCGGGAGCTCCCGGGTTTACGAGCAGTACTTC. Translation: CASSSGSSRVYEQYF.

The chain employs TRBV28 and TRBJ2-2; D gene uncertain. Trimming shortened V by 2 bases and J by 4 bases, and 8 bases separated the two germline ends. The length of the CDR3 is 14 residues. The V gene's germline CDR1 is MDHEN and CDR2 SYDVKM. CDR3 nucleotide sequence: TGTGCCAGCAGTTTAAGTAGGAGCACCGGGGAGCTGTTTTTT. Translated: CASSLSRSTGELFF.

In this sample, this clone turned up once. The chain couples TRBV7-3 to TRBJ2-2; TRBD2 aligns across 9 bases. This CDR3 is 15 amino acids long. The germline gives CDR1 SGHTA, CDR2 FQGTGA. The ends lost 5 bases at V and 6 bases at J; junction bases unmatched: 7. As DNA, the CDR3 is TGTGCCAGCAGCCCTATTAGCGGGAGCGCCGGGGAGCTGTTTTTT. Translating it yields CASSPISGSAGELFF.

V and J are TRBV2 and TRBJ1-5; 11 bases match TRBD1. Looked up from germline, CDR1 is SNHLY and CDR2 is FYNNEI. The V and J ends lost 6 bases and 6 bases, in that order; junction bases with no gene match: 4. There are 14 residues in the CDR3. CDR3 DNA: TGTGCCAGCAGCCGGACAGGGGGCGGTCAGCCCCAGCATTTT. Translated: CASSRTGGGQPQHF.

V gene TRBV2 combines with J gene TRBJ1-2; 7 bases fit TRBD1. The CDR3 loop spans 13 amino acids. J lost 10 bases, V lost 6 bases, and 11 bases had no gene match. Germline V gene sequence: CDR1 SNHLY, CDR2 FYNNEI. DNA of the CDR3: TGTGCCAGCAGGGTAGACAGGGCGGAGGCCTACACCTTC. Translating it yields CASRVDRAEAYTF. Full variable domain (rest looked up from reference TRBV2 and TRBJ1-2): EPEVTQTPSHQVTQMGQEVILRCVPISNHLYFYWYRQILGQKVEFLVSFYNNEISEKSEIFDDQFSVERPDGSNFTLKIRSTKLEDSAMYFCASRVDRAEAYTFGSGTRLTVV.

The chain joins TRBV5-6 to TRBJ1-5, with a tentative D call TRBD1 (5 bases). CDR3 size: 16 residues. The germline V gene encodes CDR1 SGHDT and CDR2 YYEEEE. Trimming cost V 1 base and J 2 bases, with 13 bases left between them. The CDR3 loop reads CASSLRSGGGNQPQHF. In DNA, the CDR3 is TGTGCCAGCAGCTTGAGATCCGGGGGAGGCAATCAGCCCCAGCATTTT.

This clone has just a few counts. The DNA of the CDR3 is TGTGCCAGCAGCGTAGGCTGGACAGTCTCCTACGAGCAGTACTTC. Its protein product is CASSVGWTVSYEQYF. V gene TRBV9 combines with J gene TRBJ2-7; TRBD1 is a possible D gene (6 bases). Trimming pared 0 bases from V and 0 bases from J, leaving 10 bases between. The germline V gene encodes CDR1 SGDLS and CDR2 YYNGEE. CDR3 size: 15 residues.

The V gene is TRBV5-1, the J gene TRBJ2-1, with 8 bases fitting TRBD1. CDR1 is SGHRS and CDR2 is YFSETQ in the germline V gene. The CDR3 is 19 amino acids. V lost 0 bases, J lost 3 bases, and 14 bases stayed unmatched. CDR3 nucleotides: TGCGCCAGCAGCTTGGAGTCAGGGGGCGCGATTGCGGACTACAATGAGCAGTTCTTC. Residues: CASSLESGGAIADYNEQFF.

The chain couples TRBV28 to TRBJ2-7; 8 bases fit TRBD2. V shed 5 bases, J shed 2 bases, and the junction held 11 bases outside the gene matches. Germline values: CDR1 MDHEN, CDR2 SYDVKM. The CDR3 consists of 16 residues. The CDR3 sequence is CASSRQTGLAAYEQYF. The CDR3, as DNA: TGTGCCAGCAGTCGTCAGACAGGACTAGCTGCCTACGAGCAGTACTTC.

The rearrangement uses TRBV10-2 and TRBJ2-7; 7 bases line up with TRBD2. This CDR3 spans 15 amino acids. J was trimmed by 0 bases and V by 6 bases; bases with no gene match: 8. Germline CDR1 and CDR2: WSHSY and SAAADI. The CDR3 DNA is TGCGCCAGCAGACCCAGCGGGGTCAGCTCCTACGAGCAGTACTTC. It yields the protein CASRPSGVSSYEQYF.

The chain has TRBV7-3 and TRBJ1-3; possibly TRBD1 for D (5 bases). The CDR3 totals 12 residues. In germline, CDR1 is SGHTA, CDR2 FQGTGA. V was shortened by 5 bases and J by 4 bases, with 6 bases between the two germline ends. The CDR3 here is CASSPGGNTIYF. The CDR3, as DNA: TGTGCCAGCAGCCCAGGGGGAAACACCATATATTTT.

The V call is TRBV7-8, the J call TRBJ1-2; 8 positions agree with TRBD1. The CDR3 is 15 residues long. Trimming at V came to 4 bases and at J to 2 bases, leaving 6 bases not matched to a gene. The germline gives CDR1 SGHVS, CDR2 FQNEAQ. CDR3 in amino acids: CASSSPTGVNYGYTF. DNA of the CDR3: TGTGCCAGCAGCTCACCGACAGGGGTAAACTATGGCTACACCTTC.

The chain joins TRBV5-4 to TRBJ2-7; 11 bases are shared with TRBD2. Per the germline V gene, CDR1 is SGHNT and CDR2 is YYREEE (reference sequence). The CDR3 is 15 residues long. J lost 0 bases, V lost 1 base, and 0 bases had no gene match. The CDR3, as DNA: TGTGCCAGCAGCTTGCTAGCGGGGGGCTCCTACGAGCAGTACTTC. Amino acids: CASSLLAGGSYEQYF.

The chain recombines TRBV5-6 with TRBJ2-4; possibly TRBD2 for D (7 bases). Germline values: CDR1 SGHDT, CDR2 YYEEEE. The CDR3 is made up of 15 amino acids. V was trimmed by 3 bases and J by 7 bases, leaving 17 bases between them. In nucleotides, the CDR3 is TGTGCCAGCAGCTGGGGGGGGCACCCAAGGAACATTCAGTACTTC. Its translation: CASSWGGHPRNIQYF.

This clone was counted only a few times. The V call is TRBV5-4, the J call TRBJ2-1; 9 bases fit TRBD2. The CDR3 is made up of 14 amino acids. Losses at the gene ends were 4 bases for V and 8 bases for J; bases not matched to a gene: 7. CDR1 is SGHNT, CDR2 YYREEE, per germline (reference sequence). DNA for the CDR3: TGTGCCAGCAGCCCGGGACTAGCCGACGATGAGCAGTTCTTC. This encodes CASSPGLADDEQFF.

This chain connects TRBV28 to TRBJ1-2, with 7 bases aligning to TRBD1. Germline V gene data show CDR1 as MDHEN and CDR2 as SYDVKM. The CDR3 has 15 residues. The V and J ends lost 3 bases and 4 bases, in that order; junction bases with no gene match: 8. CDR3 sequence: CASSFEGAGSYGYTF. The CDR3 nucleotides read TGTGCCAGCAGTTTTGAGGGGGCAGGGAGCTATGGCTACACCTTC.

The genes are TRBV19 and TRBJ2-1; 12 bases align to TRBD2. CDR3 size: 18 residues. The germline V gene has CDR1 LNHDA and CDR2 SQIVND (reference sequence). The junction had 10 bases not matched to a gene; V was cut back by 5 bases and J by 2 bases. The DNA of the CDR3 is TGTGCCAGTAGTCAACTCGGACTAGCGGGAAGGACCTACAATGAGCAGTTCTTC. Translation: CASSQLGLAGRTYNEQFF.